This TCR beta chain was sequenced for a study of shared clonotypes between healthy human individuals. Study information: Two women and a few men aged 18 to 49 made up the donors. General study results and limits: Naive subsets tended to show greater estimated richness than memory subsets.

In the CD4+ fraction, cells were divided into CD45RA+ naive and CD45RA-negative memory subsets. Details on this clone: Its specificity is unknown.

This CDR3 has 14 residues. V lost 6 bases and J lost 4; bases outside the gene matches: 4. Germline CDR1 and CDR2: MNHEY and SMNVEV (reference sequence). TCRdb's copy holds only in-frame clones and misses some; the assay was immunoSEQ multiplex PCR. The table has roughly 1.5 million clones, about 98% seen once; the top ten hold about 0.45%. This chain joins TRBV27 and TRBJ1-5, with 9 nucleotides matching TRBD1. The sample was naive CD4+ T cells sorted from blood. The subset was: CD45RA+ positively selected. The TCR originated in a man aged 30 to 45 in good health. The CDR3 nucleotides read TGTGCCAGCAGGGGGACAGGGCGTAATCAGCCCCAGCATTTT. This gives the protein CASRGTGRNQPQHF.